The clone carrying this T cell receptor beta chain was seen many times. This sample was included in a study of T-cell reconstitution after alpha-beta-depleted transplantation in children. Germline assignment: CDR1 DFQATT and CDR2 SNEGSKA (reference sequence). Germline trimming cut 8 bases from V and 0 bases from J; bases unmatched to any gene: 6. The CDR3 consists of 14 residues. Unique molecular identifiers were incorporated during preparation of the TCRbeta library. A single record per CDR3 protein comes from TCRdb applying MiXCR to the PCR reads. This table holds a few hundred thousand distinct CDR3 sequences, roughly a tenth found once.

The sequences come from PBMCs, collected before TCRalphabeta/CD19-depleted stem cell transplant. This receptor was obtained from a child less than two years old with acute myeloid leukemia, due to receive a stem cell transplant. This chain uses TRBV20-1 with TRBJ1-4; 7 bases are shared with TRBD1. CDR3: CSSGQRATNEKLFF. The CDR3, as DNA: TGCAGTTCGGGACAGCGAGCAACTAATGAAAAACTGTTTTTT.